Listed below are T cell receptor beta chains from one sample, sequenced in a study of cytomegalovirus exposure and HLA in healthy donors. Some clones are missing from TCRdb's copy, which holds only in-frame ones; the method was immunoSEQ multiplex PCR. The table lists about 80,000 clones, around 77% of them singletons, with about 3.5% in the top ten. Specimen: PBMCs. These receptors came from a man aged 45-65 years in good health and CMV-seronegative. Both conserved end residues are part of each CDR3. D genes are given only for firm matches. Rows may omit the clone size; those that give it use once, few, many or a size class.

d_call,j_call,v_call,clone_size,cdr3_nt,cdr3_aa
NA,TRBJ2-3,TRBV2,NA,TGTGCCAGCAGTGGACAGGCTAGCACAGATACGCAGTATTTT,CASSGQASTDTQYF
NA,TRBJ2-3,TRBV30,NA,TGTGCCTGGTACAATCCCGCCCGCCCCACAGATACGCAGTATTTT,CAWYNPARPTDTQYF
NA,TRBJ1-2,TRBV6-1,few,TGTGCCAGCAAGGACAGTTCAAGGTATGGCTACACCTTC,CASKDSSRYGYTF
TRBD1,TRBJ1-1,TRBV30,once,TGTGCCTGGAGCCGGGACAGGAACACTGAAGCTTTCTTT,CAWSRDRNTEAFF
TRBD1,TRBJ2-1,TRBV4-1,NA,TGCGCCAGCAGCCAGGGACAGGGGGCGGTAAAGAATGAGCAGTTCTTC,CASSQGQGAVKNEQFF
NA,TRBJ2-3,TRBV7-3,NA,TGTGCCAGCAGCTTAACGCTGAGCGGGCGAGCCACAGATACGCAGTATTTT,CASSLTLSGRATDTQYF
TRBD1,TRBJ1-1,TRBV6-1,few,TGTGCCAGCAGTGAAGCGACTTCGGGACAGATAGCGCTGAACACTGAAGCTTTCTTT,CASSEATSGQIALNTEAFF
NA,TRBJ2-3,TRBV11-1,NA,TGTGCCAGCAGCCGACAGGTCACAGATACGCAGTATTTT,CASSRQVTDTQYF
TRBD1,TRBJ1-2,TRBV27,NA,TGTGCCAGCAGTTTCCGGACAGGGGGCGCGGGGAACTATGGCTACACCTTC,CASSFRTGGAGNYGYTF
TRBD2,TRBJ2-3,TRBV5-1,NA,TGCGCCAGCAGCTCCGGACTAGCGGGGATGACAGATACGCAGTATTTT,CASSSGLAGMTDTQYF
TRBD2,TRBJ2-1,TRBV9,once,TGTGCCAGCAGCGCCCCCGGGACTAGTGGACTCAATGAGCAGTTCTTC,CASSAPGTSGLNEQFF
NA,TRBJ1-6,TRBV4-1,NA,TGCGCCAGCAGCCAAGGCTGGACAGCCAAAGCGCCCCTCCACTTT,CASSQGWTAKAPLHF
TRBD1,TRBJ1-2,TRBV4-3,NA,TGCGCCAGCAGCCAACCTCTTCCGGGACAGGGCAAAGATGGCTACACCTTC,CASSQPLPGQGKDGYTF
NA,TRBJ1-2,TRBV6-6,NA,TGTGCCAGCAGTAAACTGGGGGAGGACTATGGCTACACCTTC,CASSKLGEDYGYTF